These 3 T cell receptor beta chains were sequenced from one sample in a study of shared clonotypes between healthy human individuals (dated by TCRdb to the early 2020s). Library preparation was by the immunoSEQ multiplex PCR assay. As stored in TCRdb, this immuneACCESS dataset retains in-frame rearrangements with V and J assigned. A fraction of the clones does not appear; measured against another copy, unresolved V genes explain less than half of the discrepancy, and the remainder lacks a known reason. Within this sample are about 590,000 clones, with around 95% of them counted one time only. The ten most abundant clones make up 0.085% to 0.11% of the sample. CD8 naive samples were obtained by positive selection for CCR7 among CD45RO-negative cells, yielding a CD45RA+CCR7+ population from which TemRA cells were excluded. The sequencing sample was made of naive CD8+ T cells sorted from blood. The sample's cell subset or site label, in plain terms: CD45RA+CCR7+. The receptor set was obtained from a woman aged 25 to 39 in good health.

A note on this clone: This specimen includes other DNA sequences encoding the same CDR3. This chain links TRBV27 with TRBJ2-7; D remains unclear. Germline CDR1 reads MNHEY; CDR2 reads SMNVEV (reference sequence). With 6 bases removed from V and 2 bases from J, the gap between germline ends came to 11 bases. The CDR3 runs to 13 residues. Here the CDR3 reads CASSPGGTYEQYF. CDR3 in DNA: TGTGCCAGCAGCCCGGGCGGTACCTACGAGCAGTACTTC.

This chain links TRBV13 with TRBJ1-2; tentatively, D is TRBD1 (5 bases). The CDR3 has 13 residues. Germline values: CDR1 PRHDT, CDR2 FYEKMQ (reference sequence). Trimming stripped 5 bases from V and 6 bases from J, with 13 bases between. The CDR3 nucleotides read TGTGCCAGCAGCATGATCGGGGGGAATGGCTACACCTTC. This sequence encodes CASSMIGGNGYTF.

The chain recombines TRBV7-3 with TRBJ1-1; D is unclear. V lost 1 base and J 5 bases, leaving 5 bases between the germline ends. CDR3 length: 12 amino acids. Germline V gene sequence: CDR1 SGHTA, CDR2 FQGTGA. In DNA, the CDR3 is TGTGCCAGCAGCTTAAAGACAACTGAAGCTTTCTTT. Translation gives CASSLKTTEAFF.